A selection of T cell receptor beta chains follows, all from one sample in a study of T cell changes during pregnancy in multiple sclerosis. Assay: immunoSEQ multiplex PCR; the TCRdb copy retains only in-frame clones and omits some. The sample holds about 100,000 clones, 75% to 95% seen once. The material was peripheral blood, obtained in the second trimester of pregnancy. Receptors originate from a female donor with multiple sclerosis, enrolled in a pregnancy study. The CDR3 runs from the conserved cysteine through the conserved F or W.

TRBV7-9	TRBJ2-1	CASSLVAGDEQFF
TRBV2	TRBJ2-3	CASSRPSGSTDTQYF
TRBV6-1	TRBJ1-2	CASSEGVAGKGYTF
TRBV5-4	TRBJ2-7	CASSLLGQIGQYF
TRBV27	TRBJ1-2	CASSLKGGPYTF
TRBV5-6	TRBJ1-3	CASSLGQGLSGNTIYF
TRBV28	TRBJ2-1	CASSFSGRANEQFF
TRBV27	TRBJ2-1	CASSFGGASSYNEQFF
TRBV7-2	TRBJ2-7	CASSRPGRTYEQYF
TRBV5-6	TRBJ1-2	CASSIDRVYGYTF
TRBV7-9	TRBJ1-1	CASRSVGTPNTEAFF
TRBV18	TRBJ2-7	CASSPSGTAYEQYF
TRBV6-1	TRBJ2-1	CASRRDYNEQFF
TRBV10-3	TRBJ2-3	CAISGEGRAPSTDTQYF
TRBV9	TRBJ2-7	CASSEGRGYEQYF
TRBV15	TRBJ2-7	CATSRVEGLEQYF
TRBV5-6	TRBJ2-5	CASSSWTEETQYF
TRBV28	TRBJ2-4	CASSPQTVRKNIQYF
TRBV11-2	TRBJ2-6	CASSLGPPGGAGANVLTF
TRBV5-4	TRBJ2-3	CASRKGTRGTDTQYF
TRBV6-1	TRBJ2-6	CASSALPRSSGANVLTF
TRBV9	TRBJ2-2	CASSVVGGGPSTGELFF
TRBV28	TRBJ2-7	CASRGTGAYEQYF
TRBV7-6	TRBJ2-3	CASSLGTSGPRPDTQYF
TRBV6-1	TRBJ2-1	CASSEGTSGRFYNEQFF
TRBV18	TRBJ1-2	CASSPFSGAVDIGGYTF
TRBV28	TRBJ2-5	CASSILVGGQGDQYF
TRBV28	TRBJ1-1	CASSSPGQSTEAFF
TRBV4-3	TRBJ2-5	CASSPTLVSETQYF
TRBV30	TRBJ1-6	CAWSFLSTGGNSPLHF
TRBV5-1	TRBJ1-1	CASSLREQGGTEAFF
TRBV19	TRBJ1-5	CASSIGQGGQPQHF
TRBV27	TRBJ1-2	CASSSPGQGIYGYTF
TRBV5-1	TRBJ2-2	CASSTVPGQLNTGELFF
TRBV2	TRBJ1-5	CASSIQGRPQHF
TRBV7-2	TRBJ2-2	CASSLWAVTGELFF
TRBV28	TRBJ2-7	CASSLLAGQFGEQYF
TRBV5-8	TRBJ2-7	CASSFGTGEYEQYF
TRBV20-1	TRBJ2-1	CSASAWGGALF
TRBV6-1	TRBJ1-2	CASSADRVYGYTF
TRBV5-1	TRBJ2-1	CASSVRTSGLYNEQFF
TRBV14	TRBJ2-5	CASSQVAGGRETQYF
TRBV13	TRBJ2-1	CASTLGGGSYNEQFF
TRBV2	TRBJ1-1	CASSAGYTEAFF
TRBV5-4	TRBJ2-1	CASSFELAGINEQFF
TRBV25-1	TRBJ2-1	CASSGGQGPYNEQFF
TRBV30	TRBJ2-7	CAAGGNSYEQYF
TRBV19	TRBJ2-7	CASSSLTGAYEQYF
TRBV9	TRBJ2-1	CASSVGGRQGYFSYNEQFF
TRBV11-2	TRBJ2-5	CASSPGAGGEETQYF
TRBV19	TRBJ1-2	CASSIPVEYGYTF
TRBV11-3	TRBJ2-1	CASSHRGLAINEQFF
TRBV7-9	TRBJ2-7	CASSSYTGIPYEQYF
TRBV25-1	TRBJ2-3	CASSEVRGRKDTQYF
TRBV6-5	TRBJ1-1	CASSLQQGIYTEAFF
TRBV5-1	TRBJ2-7	CASSGGTRVDEQYF
TRBV28	TRBJ1-2	CASSLEGGTVDGYTF
TRBV19	TRBJ2-1	CASSAGGNEQFF
TRBV7-9	TRBJ2-1	CASSLSQGGNEQFF